Below are 16 T cell receptor beta chains sequenced from a single sample in a study of cytomegalovirus exposure and HLA in healthy donors. PCR primers comprised 60 Vbeta and 13 Jbeta primers. Method: immunoSEQ multiplex PCR; TCRdb's copy keeps in-frame clones and lacks some. The sample holds about 200,000 clones. The sequenced sample consisted of PBMCs. Every receptor here comes from a woman aged 25 to 39 in good health and CMV-seropositive.

This rearrangement joins TRBV10-2 to TRBJ2-1; 10 bases fit TRBD2. Germline values: CDR1 WSHSY, CDR2 SAAADI. This CDR3 spans 16 amino acids. J gave up 3 bases and V 6 bases, and 8 bases lay outside the gene matches. The CDR3 region has the DNA TGCGCCAGCAGAGCTAGCGGGAGATCTTTCTACAATGAGCAGTTCTTC. This gives the protein CASRASGRSFYNEQFF.

The chain is built from TRBV4-3 and TRBJ1-2, with 8 bases fitting TRBD1. Unmatched junction bases numbered 6, after V lost 0 bases and J lost 3 bases. The length of the CDR3 is 16 residues. CDR1 LGHNA and CDR2 YSLEER come from the germline V gene. CDR3 amino acids: CASSQDWTGRDYGYTF. DNA of the CDR3: TGCGCCAGCAGCCAAGATTGGACAGGGAGGGACTATGGCTACACCTTC.

The chain uses TRBV9 and TRBJ1-5; no clear D gene. Germline CDR1 SGDLS, CDR2 YYNGEE. Trimming took off 0 bases at V and 6 bases at J, with 13 bases between the two ends. This CDR3 comprises 15 residues. The CDR3 here is CASSVDEGGSQPQHF. The CDR3 DNA follows: TGTGCCAGCAGCGTAGACGAGGGCGGTAGTCAGCCCCAGCATTTT.

The chain employs TRBV6-6 and TRBJ1-5; D is unresolved. This CDR3 has 12 residues. The V and J ends lost 4 bases and 3 bases respectively, with 4 bases between them. Germline loops: CDR1 MNHNY, CDR2 SVGAGI (reference sequence). This CDR3 is CASSFFNQPQHF. The CDR3 nucleotides read TGTGCCAGCAGTTTCTTCAATCAGCCCCAGCATTTT.

The V gene is TRBV5-1, the J gene TRBJ1-4; 9 positions agree with TRBD1. The J segment lost 7 bases and the V segment lost 0 bases, leaving 1 base of the junction unmatched. This CDR3 is 14 amino acids long. Germline V gene sequence: CDR1 SGHRS, CDR2 YFSETQ. CDR3 in amino acids: CASSLGDRVEKLFF. The CDR3 coding sequence is TGCGCCAGCAGCTTGGGGGACAGGGTTGAAAAACTGTTTTTT.

This sequence joins TRBV5-1 and TRBJ2-7; 9 positions agree with TRBD2. Germline CDR1 reads SGHRS; CDR2 reads YFSETQ. Trimming at V came to 5 bases and at J to 2 bases, leaving 5 bases not matched to a gene. The CDR3 sequence is 14 residues long. CDR3 protein: CASRATSGAYEQYF. For the CDR3, the DNA is TGCGCCAGCAGAGCGACTAGCGGAGCCTACGAGCAGTACTTC.

V is TRBV7-2 and J is TRBJ2-7; no definite D call. Germline V gene sequence: CDR1 SGHTA, CDR2 FQGNSA. The V and J ends lost 1 base and 7 bases respectively, with 14 bases between them. The CDR3 loop spans 14 amino acids. CDR3 region: CASSLVGSSREQYF. Written as DNA, the CDR3 is TGTGCCAGCAGCTTAGTTGGTAGCTCGCGGGAGCAGTACTTC.

The chain has TRBV28 and TRBJ1-2, with D tentatively TRBD1 (6 bases). V shed 6 bases and J shed 7 bases, with 21 bases lying between them. The V gene's germline CDR1 is MDHEN and CDR2 SYDVKM. The CDR3 covers 15 residues. CDR3 in amino acids: CASSPQGRPLVGYTF. The CDR3 nucleotides are TGTGCCAGCAGCCCACAGGGTCGTCCGCTCGTTGGCTACACCTTC.

The V call is TRBV23-1, the J call TRBJ2-5; D unclear. TRBV23-1 is marked as an open reading frame, function uncertain. The CDR3 consists of 16 residues. V gave up 3 bases and J gave up 5 bases, with 19 bases separating them. The DNA for the CDR3 is TGCGCCAGCAGTCATCTTAGCTACTCGAACGAGGAGACCCAGTACTTC. It encodes CASSHLSYSNEETQYF.

The DNA for the CDR3 is TGTGCCAGCAGCCACACATCTAGGCCCTACGAGCAGTACTTC. Translation: CASSHTSRPYEQYF. This chain uses TRBV7-9 with TRBJ2-7; D gene unclear. V was cut by 5 bases and J by 2 bases, with 13 bases left in between. There are 14 residues in the CDR3. CDR1 and CDR2 from the germline V gene are SEHNR and FQNEAQ (reference sequence).

The rearrangement uses TRBV7-9 and TRBJ2-3; unclear D gene. In germline, CDR1 is SEHNR, CDR2 FQNEAQ (reference sequence). Deletions cut 5 bases from V and 3 bases from J, with 6 bases between. This CDR3 is 12 amino acids long. CDR3 loop: CASSLPTDTQYF. The CDR3 coding sequence is TGTGCCAGCAGCCTCCCGACAGATACGCAGTATTTT.

The J gene is TRBJ2-3, the V gene TRBV29-1, with TRBD1 matching over 10 bases. The V segment lost 8 bases and the J segment 6 bases; nucleotides outside the gene matches: 8. The CDR3 loop spans 13 amino acids. Germline CDR1 is SQVTM and CDR2 is ANQGSEA. CDR3: CSWTGGTTDTQYF. The DNA for the CDR3 is TGCAGCTGGACAGGGGGTACGACGGATACGCAGTATTTT.

The V call is TRBV2, the J call TRBJ1-5; tentative D call: TRBD1 (6 bases). V was trimmed by 8 bases and J by 3 bases, leaving 14 bases between them. Germline lookup yields CDR1 SNHLY and CDR2 FYNNEI. There are 14 residues in the CDR3. The CDR3 loop is CASSGQTTNQPQHF. CDR3 coding DNA: TGTGCCAGCTCCGGACAGACCACCAATCAGCCCCAGCATTTT. Complete variable domain (other parts from reference TRBV2 and TRBJ1-5): EPEVTQTPSHQVTQMGQEVILRCVPISNHLYFYWYRQILGQKVEFLVSFYNNEISEKSEIFDDQFSVERPDGSNFTLKIRSTKLEDSAMYFCASSGQTTNQPQHFGDGTRLSIL.

This chain uses TRBV27 with TRBJ1-6; maybe TRBD1 (5 bases). Germline V lookup: CDR1 MNHEY, CDR2 SMNVEV (reference sequence). V was trimmed by 2 bases and J by 3 bases, leaving 8 bases between them. CDR3 size: 15 residues. In DNA, the CDR3 is TGTGCCAGCAGTTTAGCAGGGAACTATAATTCACCCCTCCACTTT. Encoded protein: CASSLAGNYNSPLHF.

The rearrangement uses TRBV6-1 and TRBJ1-2; 7 nucleotides align to TRBD1. Trimming took 2 bases from V and 7 from J; bases not matched to a gene: 4. This CDR3 is built from 13 residues. Per the germline V gene, CDR1 is MNHNS and CDR2 is SASEGT. CDR3 amino acids: CASSEKGAGGYTF. The CDR3 DNA follows: TGTGCCAGCAGTGAAAAGGGGGCGGGTGGCTACACCTTC.

This chain links TRBV18 with TRBJ1-1; 8 bases are shared with TRBD1. The CDR3 totals 14 residues. V lost 6 bases to trimming and J lost 1 base; unmatched junction nucleotides: 4. Germline loops: CDR1 KGHSH, CDR2 LQKENI. The CDR3 loop reads CASSLTGGNTEAFF. CDR3 nucleotide sequence: TGTGCCAGCTCCCTCACAGGGGGGAACACTGAAGCTTTCTTT. Using reference TRBV18 and TRBJ1-1 for the parts outside the CDR3, the full variable domain is NAGVMQNPRHLVRRRGQEARLRCSPMKGHSHVYWYRQLPEEGLKFMVYLQKENIIDESGMPKERFSAEFPKEGPSILRIQQVVRGDSAAYFCASSLTGGNTEAFFGQGTRLTVV.